This T cell receptor (beta chain) stems from a study of blood T cell repertoires in COVID-19. Study as a whole: Researchers got acute and convalescent COVID-19 samples from the United States, Italy and Spain. Nucleic acid was either cDNA or gDNA, and it came from T cells, B-cell-depleted T cells, or PBMCs.

After removal of 5 bases from V and 6 bases from J, the junction contained 2 bases not matched to a gene. The CDR3 sequence is 13 residues long. CDR1 is SGHTA and CDR2 is FQGNSA in the germline V gene. Sequencing was performed with immunoSEQ multiplex PCR; in TCRdb, only in-frame clones are kept and a portion is missing. The profile shows 250,000 to 350,000 clones, about 85% of them singletons. The sample was peripheral blood. The source of this sequence is a man between 18 and 35 years old with active or convalescent COVID-19. This rearrangement joins TRBV7-2 to TRBJ1-5, with TRBD1 identical over 9 bases. The CDR3 DNA sequence: TGTGCCAGCAGCAAGGACAGGGGTCAGCCCCAGCATTTT. Amino acids: CASSKDRGQPQHF.